The clone carrying this T cell receptor beta chain was seen only a few times. This may stem from a read error, because a much larger clone lies one nucleotide away. Flow cytometry had shown expanded CD8+CD57+ cells in the patients chosen for sequencing. Patient blood was sampled before any therapy had been received. The sample comes from a study of CD8+CD57+ T cells in acquired aplastic anemia. Looking at the study overall: The study obtained an average of approximately 3 ug of DNA from sorted CD4+ and CD8+ cells.

The germline V gene has CDR1 SGHVS and CDR2 FQNEAQ. The CDR3 runs 16 residues. It was genomic DNA that served as the template for profiling TCR beta VDJ and CDR3. TCRdb itself ran the reads through MiXCR, one entry per CDR3 protein. The table shows around 170,000 distinct CDR3 sequences, with about half occurring only once. The rearrangement uses TRBV7-8 and TRBJ2-5; D possibly corresponds to TRBD2 (5 bases). Sequences were obtained from sorted CD4+, CD8+, or CD8+CD57+ T cells (not recorded which) from PBMCs. This TCR was sampled from a human donor with aplastic anemia. The CDR3 nucleotides are TGTGCCGGCAGCTTAAGGCTTGAGGGCCACCAAGAGACCCAGTACTTC. Protein sequence: CAGSLRLEGHQETQYF.